What follows describes a single TCR beta chain. Its antigen is currently unknown. This same CDR3 is encoded by further DNA sequences in the sample. CDR3 length equals 12 residues. V gave up 3 bases and J gave up 2 bases, with 5 bases separating them. Per germline, CDR1 KGHSH and CDR2 LQKENI. The data stem from a study of cytomegalovirus exposure and HLA in healthy donors. Whole-study results and caveats: Researchers reported in a later analysis that a missense DCLRE1C variant was tied to TCR beta V- and J-gene trimming. A later analysis found most CMV-associated TCR beta chains apparently HLA-restricted. The authors reported that TCR beta sequences could predict HLA-A and HLA-B alleles. These predictions were accurate for most subjects in the first cohort. A few V segments could not be told apart, such as TRBV6-2 and TRBV6-3, and were left out.

This PCR relied on a set of 60 Vbeta primers and 13 Jbeta primers. The repertoire was sequenced with immunoSEQ multiplex PCR; TCRdb's copy has only in-frame clones and lacks some. The sample has some 200,000 clones, 79% seen once. The chain uses TRBV18 and TRBJ2-7, with no clear D. Sequenced input: PBMCs. The TCR comes from a girl between 10 and 17 years old in good health and CMV-seropositive. This CDR3 is CASSPTAYEQYF. CDR3 nucleotide sequence: TGTGCCAGCTCACCCACAGCCTACGAGCAGTACTTC.